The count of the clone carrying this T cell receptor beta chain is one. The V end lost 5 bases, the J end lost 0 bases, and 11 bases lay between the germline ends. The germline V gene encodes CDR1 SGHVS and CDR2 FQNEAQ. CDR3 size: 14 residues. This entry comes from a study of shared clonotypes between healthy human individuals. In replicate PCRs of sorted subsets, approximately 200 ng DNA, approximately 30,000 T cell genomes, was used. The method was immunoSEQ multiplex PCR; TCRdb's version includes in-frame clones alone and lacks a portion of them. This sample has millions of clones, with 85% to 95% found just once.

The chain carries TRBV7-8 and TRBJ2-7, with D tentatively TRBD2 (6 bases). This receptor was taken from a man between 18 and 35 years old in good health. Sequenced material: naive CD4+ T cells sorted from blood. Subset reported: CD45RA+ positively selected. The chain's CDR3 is CASSRASVSYEQYF. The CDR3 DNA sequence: TGTGCCAGCAGCCGCGCTAGCGTCTCCTACGAGCAGTACTTC.